This entry lists 13 T cell receptor beta chains sequenced from one sample in a study of OX40 agonist ivuxolimab in advanced cancers. TCRdb's table, derived via immunoSEQ multiplex PCR, lists solely in-frame clones and lacks some. This sample has 90,000 to 100,000 clones, with 70% to 90% found just once. The sample in question was CD4+ or CD8+ T cells sorted from blood, obtained in a trial of the OX40 agonist ivuxolimab. Receptors were obtained from an adult with an advanced solid tumor such as melanoma, head and neck, liver or kidney cancer.

The chain links TRBV19 to TRBJ2-2; D gene uncertain. Trimming cost V 4 bases and J 6 bases, with 3 bases left between them. Germline loops: CDR1 LNHDA, CDR2 SQIVND (reference sequence). The CDR3 loop spans 11 amino acids. CDR3: CASSKPGELFF. CDR3 bases: TGTGCCAGTAGTAAACCCGGGGAGCTGTTTTTT. The full variable domain, rest sourced from reference TRBV19 and TRBJ2-2, is DGGITQSPKYLFRKEGQNVTLSCEQNLNHDAMYWYRQDPGQGLRLIYYSQIVNDFQKGDIAEGYSVSREKKESFPLTVTSAQKNPTAFYLCASSKPGELFFGEGSRLTVL.

This clone appeared once. V is TRBV30 and J is TRBJ1-5; 9 nucleotides agree with TRBD1. The junction had 7 bases not matched to a gene; V was cut back by 3 bases and J by 4 bases. CDR3 length equals 15 residues. CDR1 and CDR2 from the germline V gene are GTSNPN and SVGIG (reference sequence). CDR3 in DNA: TGTGCCTGGAGCTCTTCGACAGGGGGAAATCAGCCCCAGCATTTT. This gives the protein CAWSSSTGGNQPQHF.

This clone appeared a single time. The chain carries TRBV30 and TRBJ2-3, with TRBD2 matching over 9 bases. In germline, CDR1 is GTSNPN, CDR2 SVGIG (reference sequence). Trimming cost V 2 bases and J 6 bases; bases outside gene matches: 9. This CDR3 spans 15 amino acids. For the CDR3, the DNA is TGTGCCTGGAGTCGTTATAGCGGGAGTTCGGATACGCAGTATTTT. Its protein product is CAWSRYSGSSDTQYF.

V and J are TRBV5-4 and TRBJ2-5; 11 nucleotides align to TRBD2. J lost 5 bases, V lost 3 bases, and 6 bases had no gene match. Germline assignment: CDR1 SGHNT and CDR2 YYREEE (reference sequence). The CDR3 is 15 residues long. For the CDR3, the DNA is TGTGCCAGCAGCTCTCAACTAGCGGGAGCGGAGACCCAGTACTTC. Encoded protein: CASSSQLAGAETQYF.

The chain employs TRBV19 and TRBJ1-2, with 10 bases aligning to TRBD1. Trimming cost V 7 bases and J 7 bases; bases outside gene matches: 6. This CDR3 is built from 13 residues. Germline assignment: CDR1 LNHDA and CDR2 SQIVND (reference sequence). The CDR3 nucleotides are TGTGCCAGTATGAGACAGGGGGCGCCTGGCTACACCTTC. Amino acid sequence: CASMRQGAPGYTF.

The chain has TRBV27 and TRBJ2-7, with TRBD1 matching 8 bases. The CDR3 is 14 residues long. Unmatched junction bases numbered 8, after V lost 4 bases and J lost 6 bases. CDR1 MNHEY and CDR2 SMNVEV come from the germline V gene (reference sequence). The CDR3 spells CASSSGTGRGEQYF. In DNA, the CDR3 is TGTGCCAGCAGTTCCGGGACAGGTAGGGGCGAGCAGTACTTC.

V and J are TRBV29-1 and TRBJ1-2; D gene unclear. The CDR3 runs 13 residues. V gave up 6 bases and J gave up 3 bases, with 14 bases separating them. Germline CDR1 is SQVTM and CDR2 is ANQGSEA. The CDR3 region has the DNA TGCAGCGTCCTGATGGGCGGCGACTATGGCTACACCTTC. This sequence encodes CSVLMGGDYGYTF.

The V gene is TRBV19, the J gene TRBJ1-1; no clear D. Germline CDR1 LNHDA, CDR2 SQIVND (reference sequence). Trimming shortened V by 7 bases and J by 1 base, and 16 bases separated the two germline ends. This CDR3 contains 15 residues. The CDR3 reads CASTSRRGKNTEAFF. CDR3 coding DNA: TGTGCCAGTACCTCAAGGCGAGGGAAGAACACTGAAGCTTTCTTT. The variable domain in full, completed from reference TRBV19 and TRBJ1-1, reads DGGITQSPKYLFRKEGQNVTLSCEQNLNHDAMYWYRQDPGQGLRLIYYSQIVNDFQKGDIAEGYSVSREKKESFPLTVTSAQKNPTAFYLCASTSRRGKNTEAFFGQGTRLTVV.

This chain links TRBV10-3 with TRBJ1-5, with D unclear. The CDR3 runs 12 residues. V shed 5 bases and J shed 4 bases, with 6 bases lying between them. Germline CDR1 is ENHRY and CDR2 is SYGVKD. The CDR3 loop reads CAISPDNQPQHF. In DNA, the CDR3 is TGTGCCATCAGTCCAGATAATCAGCCCCAGCATTTT.

This chain uses TRBV5-1 with TRBJ1-4; TRBD1 aligns across 8 bases. J gave up 6 bases and V 0 bases, and 4 bases lay outside the gene matches. The CDR3 is 15 amino acids. Germline CDR1 and CDR2: SGHRS and YFSETQ. The CDR3 DNA reads TGCGCCAGCAGCTTGGAGGGCAGGGGGCATGAAAAACTGTTTTTT. The encoded protein is CASSLEGRGHEKLFF.

The V call is TRBV30, the J call TRBJ2-4; D uncertain. The CDR3 is 20 residues long. CDR1 is GTSNPN, CDR2 SVGIG, per germline (reference sequence). Trimming removed 2 bases at V and 0 bases at J, with 26 bases between. The CDR3 region has the DNA TGTGCCTGGAGTCCTCTCGTAAGACCCCTGACTGGGCTAGCCAAAAACATTCAGTACTTC. Protein: CAWSPLVRPLTGLAKNIQYF.

This chain joins TRBV19 and TRBJ1-1; TRBD1 might be the D (6 bases). V was clipped by 7 bases and J by 6 bases, with 15 bases between them. Germline lookup yields CDR1 LNHDA and CDR2 SQIVND (reference sequence). The CDR3 loop spans 13 amino acids. The CDR3 reads CASILGGRSEAFF. CDR3 bases: TGTGCCAGTATCCTCGGGGGGCGCTCTGAAGCTTTCTTT.

Comment on this clone: Additional DNA sequences in this sample encode the identical CDR3. This sequence joins TRBV5-1 and TRBJ1-1; D remains ambiguous. The CDR3 is 13 residues long. V shed 2 bases and J shed 2 bases, with 7 bases lying between them. The germline V gene encodes CDR1 SGHRS and CDR2 YFSETQ. The CDR3: CASSLGSNTEAFF. In DNA form, the CDR3 reads TGCGCCAGCAGCTTAGGCAGCAACACTGAAGCTTTCTTT.